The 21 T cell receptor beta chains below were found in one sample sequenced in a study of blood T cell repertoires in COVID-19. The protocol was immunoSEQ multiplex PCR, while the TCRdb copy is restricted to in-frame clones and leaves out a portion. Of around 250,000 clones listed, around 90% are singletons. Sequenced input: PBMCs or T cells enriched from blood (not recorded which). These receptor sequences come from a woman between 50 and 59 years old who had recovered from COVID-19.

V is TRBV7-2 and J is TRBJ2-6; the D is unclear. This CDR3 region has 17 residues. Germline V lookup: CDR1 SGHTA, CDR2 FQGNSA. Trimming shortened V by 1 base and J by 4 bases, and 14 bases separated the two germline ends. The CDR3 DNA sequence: TGTGCCAGCAGCTTAGTGTCTCGGGTTGACGGGGCCAACGTCCTGACTTTC. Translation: CASSLVSRVDGANVLTF.

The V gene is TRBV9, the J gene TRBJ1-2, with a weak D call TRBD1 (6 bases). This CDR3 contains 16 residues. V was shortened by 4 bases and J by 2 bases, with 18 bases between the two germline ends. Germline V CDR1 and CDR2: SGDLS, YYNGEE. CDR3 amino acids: CASSYTRDTGNYGYTF. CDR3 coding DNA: TGTGCCAGCAGCTATACCCGGGACACTGGGAACTATGGCTACACCTTC.

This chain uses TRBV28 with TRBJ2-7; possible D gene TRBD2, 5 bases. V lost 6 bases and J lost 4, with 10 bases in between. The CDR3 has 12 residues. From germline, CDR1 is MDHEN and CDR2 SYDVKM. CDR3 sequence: CASRDLRYEQYF. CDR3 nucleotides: TGTGCCAGCAGGGACTTGCGATACGAGCAGTACTTC. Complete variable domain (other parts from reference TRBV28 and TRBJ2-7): DVKVTQSSRYLVKRTGEKVFLECVQDMDHENMFWYRQDPGLGLRLIYFSYDVKMKEKGDIPEGYSVSREKKERFSLILESASTNQTSMYLCASRDLRYEQYFGPGTRLTVT.

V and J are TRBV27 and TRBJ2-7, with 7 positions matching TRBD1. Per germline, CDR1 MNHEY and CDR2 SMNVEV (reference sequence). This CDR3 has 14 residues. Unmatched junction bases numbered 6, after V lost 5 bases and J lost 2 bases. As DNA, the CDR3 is TGTGCCAGCAGTCTACGACAGGGAACCTACGAGCAGTACTTC. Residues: CASSLRQGTYEQYF.

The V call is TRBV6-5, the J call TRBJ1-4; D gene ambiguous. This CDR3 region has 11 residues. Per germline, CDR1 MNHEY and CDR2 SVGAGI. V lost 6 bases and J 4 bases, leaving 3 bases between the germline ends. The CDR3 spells CASRSNEKLFF. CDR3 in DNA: TGTGCCAGCAGGAGTAATGAAAAACTGTTTTTT.

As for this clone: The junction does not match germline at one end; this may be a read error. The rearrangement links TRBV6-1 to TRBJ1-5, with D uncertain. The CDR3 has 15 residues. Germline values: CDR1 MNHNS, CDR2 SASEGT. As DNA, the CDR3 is TGTGCCAGCAGAGAAGGGAGATCGAGCAATCAGCCCCAGCATTTT. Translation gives CASREGRSSNQPQHF.

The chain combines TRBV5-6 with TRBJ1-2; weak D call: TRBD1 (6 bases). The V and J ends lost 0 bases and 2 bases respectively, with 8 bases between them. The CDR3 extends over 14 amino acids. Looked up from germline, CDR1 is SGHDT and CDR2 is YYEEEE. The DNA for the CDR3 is TGTGCCAGCAGCTTGGGACAGGCAAACTATGGCTACACCTTC. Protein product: CASSLGQANYGYTF.

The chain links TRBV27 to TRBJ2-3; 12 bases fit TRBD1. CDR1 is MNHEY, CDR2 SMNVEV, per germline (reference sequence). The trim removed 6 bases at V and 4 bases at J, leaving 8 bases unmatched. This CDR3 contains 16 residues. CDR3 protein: CASRLSGTGGSDTQYF. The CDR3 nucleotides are TGTGCCAGCAGACTTTCCGGGACAGGGGGCTCAGATACGCAGTATTTT.

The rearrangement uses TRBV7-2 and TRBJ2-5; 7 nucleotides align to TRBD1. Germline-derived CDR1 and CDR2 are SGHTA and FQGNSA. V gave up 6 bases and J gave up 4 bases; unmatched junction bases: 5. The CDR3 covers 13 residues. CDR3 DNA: TGTGCCAGCAGTTACAGGGGAGTAGAGACCCAGTACTTC. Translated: CASSYRGVETQYF.

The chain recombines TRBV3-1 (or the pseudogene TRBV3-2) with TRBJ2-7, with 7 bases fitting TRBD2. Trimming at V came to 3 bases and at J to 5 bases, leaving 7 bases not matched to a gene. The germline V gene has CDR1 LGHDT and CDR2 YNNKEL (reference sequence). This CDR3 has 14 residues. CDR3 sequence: CASSHLAGVNEQYF. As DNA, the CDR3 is TGTGCCAGCAGCCACTTGGCGGGAGTCAACGAGCAGTACTTC.

CDR3: CASSLLAGVETQYF. In nucleotides, the CDR3 is TGTGCCAGCAGCTTACTCGCGGGAGTGGAGACCCAGTACTTC. The chain joins TRBV7-9 to TRBJ2-5, with 7 bases identical to TRBD2. The CDR3 is 14 amino acids. CDR1 SEHNR and CDR2 FQNEAQ come from the germline V gene (reference sequence). With V trimmed by 2 bases and J by 5 bases, 5 bases remained unmatched.

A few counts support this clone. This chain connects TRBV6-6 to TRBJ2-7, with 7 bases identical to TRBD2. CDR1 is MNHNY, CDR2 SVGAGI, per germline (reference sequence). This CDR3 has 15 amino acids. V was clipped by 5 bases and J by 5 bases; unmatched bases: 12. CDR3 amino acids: CASSLAAVLRNEQYF. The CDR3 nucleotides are TGTGCCAGCAGTCTAGCGGCGGTCCTAAGGAACGAGCAGTACTTC.

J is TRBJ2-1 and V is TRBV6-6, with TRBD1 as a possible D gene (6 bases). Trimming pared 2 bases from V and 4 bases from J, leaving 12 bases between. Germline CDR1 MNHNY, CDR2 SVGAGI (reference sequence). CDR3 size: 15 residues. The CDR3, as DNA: TGTGCCAGCAGTTACAAAGGGACACAATACAATGAGCAGTTCTTC. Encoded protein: CASSYKGTQYNEQFF.

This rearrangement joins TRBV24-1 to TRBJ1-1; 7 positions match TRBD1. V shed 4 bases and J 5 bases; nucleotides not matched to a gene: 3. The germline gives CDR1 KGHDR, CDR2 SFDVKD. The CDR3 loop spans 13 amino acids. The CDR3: CATSEAGGTEAFF. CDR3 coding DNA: TGTGCCACCAGTGAGGCAGGGGGAACTGAAGCTTTCTTT.

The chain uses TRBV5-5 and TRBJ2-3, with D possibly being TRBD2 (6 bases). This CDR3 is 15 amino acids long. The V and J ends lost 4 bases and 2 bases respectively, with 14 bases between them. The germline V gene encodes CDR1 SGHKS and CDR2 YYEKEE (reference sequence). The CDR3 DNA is TGTGCCAGCAGCCCCGGGACTCTAGACACAGATACGCAGTATTTT. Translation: CASSPGTLDTDTQYF. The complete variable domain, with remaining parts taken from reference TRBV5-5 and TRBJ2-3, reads DAGVTQSPTHLIKTRGQQVTLRCSPISGHKSVSWYQQVLGQGPQFIFQYYEKEERGRGNFPDRFSARQFPNYSSELNVNALLLGDSALYLCASSPGTLDTDTQYFGPGTRLTVL.

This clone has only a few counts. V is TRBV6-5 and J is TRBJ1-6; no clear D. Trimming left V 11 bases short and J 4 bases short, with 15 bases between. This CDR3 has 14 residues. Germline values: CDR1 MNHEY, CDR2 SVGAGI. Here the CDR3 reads CAVRSQAYNSPLHF. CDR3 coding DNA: TGTGCCGTCCGGTCGCAGGCGTATAATTCACCCCTCCACTTT.

For the CDR3, the DNA is TGTGCCAGTAGCCCCGACAACTACGAGCAGTACTTC. Translating gives CASSPDNYEQYF. This chain connects TRBV19 to TRBJ2-7; D unclear. V gave up 6 bases and J gave up 3 bases, with 9 bases separating them. This CDR3 region has 12 residues. CDR1 and CDR2 (germline): LNHDA, SQIVND (reference sequence).

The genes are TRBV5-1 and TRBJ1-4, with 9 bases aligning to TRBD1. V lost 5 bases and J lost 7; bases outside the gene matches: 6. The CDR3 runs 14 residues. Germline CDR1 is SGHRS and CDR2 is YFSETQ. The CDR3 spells CASRTGTGPEKLFF. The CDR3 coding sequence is TGCGCCAGCAGGACCGGGACAGGGCCTGAAAAACTGTTTTTT. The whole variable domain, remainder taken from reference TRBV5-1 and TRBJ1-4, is KAGVTQTPRYLIKTRGQQVTLSCSPISGHRSVSWYQQTPGQGLQFLFEYFSETQRNKGNFPGRFSGRQFSNSRSEMNVSTLELGDSALYLCASRTGTGPEKLFFGSGTQLSVL.

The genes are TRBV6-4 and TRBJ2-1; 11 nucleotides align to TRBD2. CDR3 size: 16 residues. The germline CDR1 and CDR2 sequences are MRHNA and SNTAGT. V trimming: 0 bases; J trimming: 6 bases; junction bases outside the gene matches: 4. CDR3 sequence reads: CASSDSGGTSGNEQFF. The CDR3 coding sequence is TGTGCCAGCAGTGACTCTGGGGGGACTAGCGGCAATGAGCAGTTCTTC.

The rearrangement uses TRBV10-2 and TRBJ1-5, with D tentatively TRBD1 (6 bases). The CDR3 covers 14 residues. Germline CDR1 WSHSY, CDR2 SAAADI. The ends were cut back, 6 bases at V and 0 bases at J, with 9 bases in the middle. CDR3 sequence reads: CASRKGDSNQPQHF. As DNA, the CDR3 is TGCGCCAGCAGAAAGGGGGATAGCAATCAGCCCCAGCATTTT.

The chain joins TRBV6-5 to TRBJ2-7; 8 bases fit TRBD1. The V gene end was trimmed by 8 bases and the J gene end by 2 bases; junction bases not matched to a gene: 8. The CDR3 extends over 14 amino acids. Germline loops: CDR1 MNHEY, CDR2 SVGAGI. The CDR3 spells CASDDGQGAYEQYF. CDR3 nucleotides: TGTGCCAGCGACGACGGACAGGGCGCCTACGAGCAGTACTTC.